This T cell receptor (beta chain) was sequenced for a study of blood T cell repertoires in COVID-19. Whole-study context: T cells, B-cell-depleted T cells, or PBMCs supplied cDNA or gDNA.

The CDR3 runs to 14 residues. Germline loops: CDR1 SGDLS, CDR2 YYNGEE. The V gene end was trimmed by 4 bases and the J gene end by 4 bases; junction bases not matched to a gene: 3. Profiling relied on immunoSEQ multiplex PCR, and the TCRdb table lists in-frame clones only, not all of them. Counted here are some 300,000 clones, 88% occurring once; the ten biggest clones make up under 8%. This receptor was obtained from a woman aged 25 to 45 who had recovered from COVID-19. What was sequenced was peripheral blood. This sequence joins TRBV9 and TRBJ2-1; 9 positions agree with TRBD2. The CDR3 nucleotides read TGTGCCAGCAGCAGCAGCGGGGGGTACAATGAGCAGTTCTTC. Its translation: CASSSSGGYNEQFF.